One sample yielded the 27 T cell receptor beta chains listed below, sequenced in a study of control samples from healthy donors and cancer patients. Repertoires were generated with immunoSEQ multiplex PCR, while TCRdb's copy carries only in-frame clones and drops some. The table lists approximately 120,000 clones, approximately 84% of them singletons. Sequencing was done on a sample of blood. These receptors came from a young man in good health.

The V and J genes are TRBV6-2 or TRBV6-3 and TRBJ1-2, with D hard to call. Per the germline V gene, CDR1 is MNHEY and CDR2 is SVGEGT. CDR3 length: 13 residues. Trimming pared 0 bases from V and 8 bases from J, leaving 10 bases between. The CDR3 coding sequence is TGTGCCAGCAGTTACTCGAAGCCTCCGGGCTACACCTTC. This sequence encodes CASSYSKPPGYTF.

This clone was observed a single time. The rearrangement joins TRBV11-2 to TRBJ2-3, with 9 bases matching TRBD2. Germline V gives CDR1 SGHAT, CDR2 FQNNGV. Trimming cost V 4 bases and J 3 bases; bases outside gene matches: 8. This CDR3 region has 16 residues. Written as DNA, the CDR3 is TGTGCCAGCAGCTCCTTAGCGGGAGTGGGTACAGATACGCAGTATTTT. Its protein is CASSSLAGVGTDTQYF.

Worth noting for this clone: At the DNA level, this CDR3 is encoded by other sequences in the same sample as well. CDR3 amino acids: CASGPGQGYQETQYF. CDR3 sequence (DNA): TGTGCTAGTGGCCCGGGACAGGGTTACCAAGAGACCCAGTACTTC. The chain employs TRBV12-5 and TRBJ2-5; 9 bases fit TRBD1. The germline V gene encodes CDR1 LGHNT and CDR2 FRNRAP. V was pared by 6 bases and J by 0 bases, with 5 bases of the junction left unmatched. The CDR3 has 15 amino acids.

The CDR3 protein is CASSGGLAGENEQYF. The CDR3 DNA follows: TGTGCCAGCAGTGGAGGACTAGCGGGAGAAAACGAGCAGTACTTC. The chain employs TRBV2 and TRBJ2-7, with 13 positions matching TRBD2. The V gene's germline CDR1 is SNHLY and CDR2 FYNNEI. V lost 4 bases to trimming and J lost 5 bases; unmatched junction nucleotides: 5. The CDR3 has 15 amino acids.

The chain has TRBV27 and TRBJ2-1; 7 bases fit TRBD2. V was pared by 5 bases and J by 6 bases, with 7 bases of the junction left unmatched. CDR3 size: 14 residues. Germline V gene lookup returns CDR1 MNHEY and CDR2 SMNVEV (reference sequence). The CDR3 is CASSLAAFLNEQFF. DNA of the CDR3: TGTGCCAGCAGTCTAGCGGCGTTTCTCAATGAGCAGTTCTTC.

The CDR3 coding sequence is TGTGCCAGCAGCTTGACCCGGGGTTGGAGCACTGAAGCTTTCTTT. This sequence encodes CASSLTRGWSTEAFF. The chain uses TRBV5-4 and TRBJ1-1; unclear D gene. This CDR3 is 15 amino acids long. The ends were cut back, 1 base at V and 4 bases at J, with 14 bases in the middle. The germline V gene encodes CDR1 SGHNT and CDR2 YYREEE (reference sequence).

This clone appeared a few times. The chain carries TRBV30 and TRBJ1-5; TRBD1 is a possible D gene (5 bases). Germline V gene lookup returns CDR1 GTSNPN and CDR2 SVGIG (reference sequence). V was pared by 3 bases and J by 3 bases, with 15 bases between. This CDR3 contains 15 residues. CDR3 sequence reads: CAWSPGTYVNQPQHF. For the CDR3, the DNA is TGTGCCTGGAGCCCCGGGACTTATGTCAATCAGCCCCAGCATTTT.

The CDR3 region is CASSFRGKETQYF. CDR3 nucleotides: TGTGCCAGCAGTTTTCGAGGGAAAGAGACCCAGTACTTC. The chain combines TRBV27 with TRBJ2-5; possibly TRBD2 for D (5 bases). The CDR3 consists of 13 residues. Deletions cut 3 bases from V and 3 bases from J, with 8 bases between. From germline, CDR1 is MNHEY and CDR2 SMNVEV (reference sequence).

V and J are TRBV27 and TRBJ2-7; 8 bases agree with TRBD1. V lost 5 bases to trimming and J lost 3 bases; unmatched junction nucleotides: 6. There are 14 residues in the CDR3. Per germline, CDR1 MNHEY and CDR2 SMNVEV (reference sequence). The CDR3 is CASSETGGLYEQYF. The CDR3 nucleotides read TGTGCCAGCAGTGAAACAGGGGGACTCTACGAGCAGTACTTC.

This rearrangement joins TRBV5-6 to TRBJ1-5, with TRBD1 matching over 10 bases. There are 15 residues in the CDR3. Trimming cost V 4 bases and J 3 bases; bases outside gene matches: 4. CDR1 is SGHDT, CDR2 YYEEEE, per germline. In DNA form, the CDR3 reads TGTGCCAGCAGCCGGGACAGGGGTGTCAATCAGCCCCAGCATTTT. It specifies CASSRDRGVNQPQHF.

The chain combines TRBV7-3 with TRBJ1-6; 7 nucleotides match TRBD1. V lost 5 bases, J lost 8 bases, and 3 bases stayed unmatched. The germline V gene has CDR1 SGHTA and CDR2 FQGTGA. The CDR3 sequence is 13 residues long. The CDR3 DNA is TGTGCCAGCAGCCAAGGGACAGATTCACCCCTCCACTTT. This encodes CASSQGTDSPLHF.

J is TRBJ2-3 and V is TRBV10-3; D ambiguous. Germline V gene lookup returns CDR1 ENHRY and CDR2 SYGVKD. The length of the CDR3 is 12 residues. The V end was cut by 0 bases, the J end by 5 bases, with 3 bases between. The CDR3 sequence: CAISESEDTQYF. The CDR3 region has the DNA TGTGCCATCAGTGAGTCGGAAGATACGCAGTATTTT.

This clone appeared a few times. The chain employs TRBV28 and TRBJ2-3; D not certain. CDR3 length: 12 residues. The V gene's germline CDR1 is MDHEN and CDR2 SYDVKM. CDR3 sequence reads: CATLTSTDTQYF. The CDR3 DNA reads as TGTGCTACCCTAACTAGCACAGATACGCAGTATTTT.

The J gene is TRBJ2-7, the V gene TRBV5-4; tentatively, D is TRBD1 (7 bases). From germline, CDR1 is SGHNT and CDR2 YYREEE (reference sequence). This CDR3 has 13 amino acids. V was trimmed by 2 bases and J by 6 bases, leaving 12 bases between them. Here the CDR3 reads CASSLGGGTEQYF. CDR3 nucleotides: TGTGCCAGCAGCTTAGGAGGGGGCACCGAGCAGTACTTC.

A single count supports this clone. CDR3 amino acids: CASSLRGIGGYTF. The CDR3 coding sequence is TGTGCCAGCAGCTTAAGGGGGATTGGGGGCTACACCTTC. V is TRBV5-5 and J is TRBJ1-2, with D perhaps matching TRBD1 (6 bases). Germline CDR1 and CDR2: SGHKS and YYEKEE (reference sequence). Trimming cost V 2 bases and J 8 bases, with 13 bases left between them. This CDR3 spans 13 amino acids.

V gene TRBV5-4 combines with J gene TRBJ2-2, with 12 bases lining up with TRBD2. Germline-derived CDR1 and CDR2 are SGHNT and YYREEE (reference sequence). V lost 4 bases, J lost 7 bases, and 8 bases stayed unmatched. The CDR3 has 16 amino acids. The CDR3, as DNA: TGTGCCAGCAGCCGGTCGGGGACTAGCGGGCTCGGGGAGCTGTTTTTT. Its protein is CASSRSGTSGLGELFF. Together with reference TRBV5-4 and TRBJ2-2, the CDR3 gives the full variable domain: ETGVTQSPTHLIKTRGQQVTLRCSSQSGHNTVSWYQQALGQGPQFIFQYYREEENGRGNFPPRFSGLQFPNYSSELNVNALELDDSALYLCASSRSGTSGLGELFFGEGSRLTVL.

This chain connects TRBV6-5 to TRBJ1-2; unclear D gene. The CDR3 loop spans 15 amino acids. The V gene's germline CDR1 is MNHEY and CDR2 SVGAGI. Trimming stripped 0 bases from V and 4 bases from J, with 12 bases between. The CDR3 DNA reads TGTGCCAGCAGTTACTCGGAGAGACGGCTCTATGGCTACACCTTC. It encodes CASSYSERRLYGYTF.

The chain uses TRBV7-7 and TRBJ2-1; 12 bases line up with TRBD2. V shed 2 bases, J shed 3 bases, and the junction held 2 bases outside the gene matches. This CDR3 comprises 16 residues. The germline V gene has CDR1 SSHAT and CDR2 FNYEAQ (reference sequence). The CDR3 region is CASSLRTSGDYNEQFF. CDR3 nucleotide sequence: TGTGCCAGCAGCTTAAGGACTAGCGGGGACTACAATGAGCAGTTCTTC.

The V call is TRBV9, the J call TRBJ2-1; the match to TRBD2 covers 8 bases. CDR3 length equals 14 residues. CDR1 and CDR2 (germline): SGDLS, YYNGEE. V shed 5 bases, J shed 6 bases, and the junction held 7 bases outside the gene matches. CDR3 nucleotide sequence: TGTGCCAGCAGTGTGACTAGCGAGGTCAATGAGCAGTTCTTC. It codes for CASSVTSEVNEQFF.

V is TRBV28 and J is TRBJ1-1; no firm D call. The CDR3 covers 15 residues. CDR1 is MDHEN and CDR2 is SYDVKM in the germline V gene. V was shortened by 2 bases and J by 4 bases, with 14 bases between the two germline ends. CDR3: CASSLVRVGGTEAFF. The DNA for the CDR3 is TGTGCCAGCAGTTTAGTGAGGGTTGGCGGCACTGAAGCTTTCTTT.

This chain joins TRBV18 and TRBJ1-2; D gene ambiguous. This CDR3 is built from 14 residues. V lost 8 bases, J lost 8 bases, and 21 bases lay in between. Germline-derived CDR1 and CDR2 are KGHSH and LQKENI. In nucleotides, the CDR3 is TGTGCCAGCGGCAGAGGGAACCAGATGTCCGGCTACACCTTC. This encodes CASGRGNQMSGYTF. Full variable domain (remainder filled in from reference TRBV18 and TRBJ1-2): NAGVMQNPRHLVRRRGQEARLRCSPMKGHSHVYWYRQLPEEGLKFMVYLQKENIIDESGMPKERFSAEFPKEGPSILRIQQVVRGDSAAYFCASGRGNQMSGYTFGSGTRLTVV.

This chain connects TRBV2 to TRBJ2-6; tentatively, D is TRBD1 or TRBD2 (5 bases each). Germline loops: CDR1 SNHLY, CDR2 FYNNEI. Trimming cost V 7 bases and J 4 bases, with 14 bases left between them. The CDR3 totals 15 residues. CDR3 in DNA: TGTGCCAGCACTCCGATGGGGGTAGGGGCCAACGTCCTGACTTTC. Translating gives CASTPMGVGANVLTF. Full variable domain (outside the CDR3, taken from reference TRBV2 and TRBJ2-6): EPEVTQTPSHQVTQMGQEVILRCVPISNHLYFYWYRQILGQKVEFLVSFYNNEISEKSEIFDDQFSVERPDGSNFTLKIRSTKLEDSAMYFCASTPMGVGANVLTFGAGSRLTVL.

In its sample, this clone was seen once. The CDR3 loop reads CASSAGTQRQETQYF. The CDR3 coding sequence is TGTGCCAGCAGCGCCGGGACTCAGCGTCAGGAGACCCAGTACTTC. The genes are TRBV5-6 and TRBJ2-5; maybe TRBD2 (6 bases). V was cut by 4 bases and J by 5 bases, with 18 bases left in between. Looked up from germline, CDR1 is SGHDT and CDR2 is YYEEEE. This CDR3 region has 15 residues.

The chain employs TRBV19 and TRBJ2-7; 8 positions match TRBD1. The CDR3 spans 14 residues. Germline CDR1 is LNHDA and CDR2 is SQIVND (reference sequence). Trimming took 5 bases from V and 5 from J; bases not matched to a gene: 8. CDR3 in amino acids: CASSAQGALHEQYF. CDR3 nucleotide sequence: TGTGCCAGTAGTGCCCAGGGGGCTCTCCACGAGCAGTACTTC. Full variable domain (outside the CDR3, taken from reference TRBV19 and TRBJ2-7): DGGITQSPKYLFRKEGQNVTLSCEQNLNHDAMYWYRQDPGQGLRLIYYSQIVNDFQKGDIAEGYSVSREKKESFPLTVTSAQKNPTAFYLCASSAQGALHEQYFGPGTRLTVT.

The V and J genes are TRBV7-3 and TRBJ2-3, with D perhaps TRBD1 (6 bases). V was pared by 4 bases and J by 6 bases, with 14 bases between. Looked up from germline, CDR1 is SGHTA and CDR2 is FQGTGA. The CDR3 sequence is 14 residues long. The CDR3, as DNA: TGTGCCAGCAGCTCACCCCGACAGGTGGATACGCAGTATTTT. This codes for CASSSPRQVDTQYF.

This chain connects TRBV6-1 to TRBJ2-2; D may correspond to TRBD1 or TRBD2 (5 bases each). With 1 base removed from V and 14 bases from J, the gap between germline ends came to 11 bases. This CDR3 has 12 amino acids. The germline gives CDR1 MNHNS, CDR2 SASEGT. This CDR3 is CASSEVRGALFF. As DNA, the CDR3 is TGTGCCAGCAGTGAAGTCCGAGGGGCTCTGTTTTTT.

This clone came up a few times. The chain couples TRBV19 to TRBJ1-1; D is possibly TRBD1 (6 bases). Germline V gene sequence: CDR1 LNHDA, CDR2 SQIVND (reference sequence). V dropped 6 bases and J dropped 4 bases, with 15 bases sitting between them. The CDR3 loop spans 14 amino acids. The CDR3 DNA is TGTGCCAGTAGACGGGACACTATGGGCACTGAAGCTTTCTTT. It specifies CASRRDTMGTEAFF.